This T cell receptor (beta chain) was obtained from a study of blood T cell repertoires in COVID-19. Study-level information: Sites across the United States, Italy and Spain contributed samples from acute and convalescent COVID-19. From T cells, B-cell-depleted T cells, or PBMCs came the material, which was cDNA or gDNA.

As originally analysed: Reference gene primer amplification gave estimated nucleated cell counts. Profiling relied on immunoSEQ multiplex PCR, and the TCRdb table lists in-frame clones only, not all of them. V and J calls and clone size come straight from that table; D and trimming were deduced from the DNA. The top ten clones hold about 21% of a sample with around 30,000 clones, 90% of them seen once. This clonotype was sampled from an older man with acute or convalescent COVID-19. Specimen: peripheral blood.

CDR3: CASSLVGAYNSPLHF. The DNA of the CDR3 is TGTGCCAGCAGCTTAGTAGGGGCATATAATTCACCCCTCCACTTT. The chain combines TRBV7-2 with TRBJ1-6, with a weak D call TRBD1 (5 bases). The ends were cut back, 1 base at V and 4 bases at J, with 8 bases in the middle. CDR3 length: 15 amino acids. The germline V gene has CDR1 SGHTA and CDR2 FQGNSA.